This T cell receptor beta chain is from a study of CD8+ T cells in alopecia areata. As the sequencing template, cDNA was produced by extracting RNA and reverse transcribing it. Produced via immunoSEQ multiplex PCR; TCRdb's table is partial and in-frame only. The table includes a few hundred thousand clones, more than 50% detected once. Points from the study as a whole: Affected lesional scalp, above all in alopecia totalis/universalis, was more clonal than normal scalp. Scalp sequencing also captures normal skin's resident alphabeta T cells. Unlike in mice, where it was clearer, TCR sharing across patients was less clear, possibly HLA-related.

V was cut by 7 bases and J by 2 bases, with 12 bases left in between. The CDR3 covers 14 residues. Germline CDR1 reads SEHNR; CDR2 reads FQNEAQ (reference sequence). Concerning this clone itself: Its antigen is not known.

Using a FACSAria, the CD4+ and CD8+ T cells were sorted from the PBMCs. The sample was CD8+ T cells sorted from blood. The origin of this receptor is a human donor in good health. This chain uses TRBV7-9 with TRBJ1-5, with TRBD1 as a possible D gene (5 bases). CDR3 protein: CASTQAPGNQPQHF. The CDR3, as DNA: TGTGCCAGCACACAGGCCCCGGGCAATCAGCCCCAGCATTTT.